This T cell receptor (beta chain) was sequenced for a study of CD8 T cells in ankylosing spondylitis. Study-wide points: A motif of roughly eight highly homologous TCR beta variants was seen as apparently characteristic of ankylosing spondylitis blood. Previous work reported some of these motif variants in the synovial fluid and blood of reactive arthritis.

As to this clonotype: Its antigen is undetermined.

Molecular-barcoded quantitative 5'-RACE produced these TCR beta libraries. In TCRdb, the 5' RACE reads were re-called with MiXCR into one record per CDR3 protein. The profile shows hundreds of thousands of distinct CDR3 sequences, roughly 20% of them singletons. The CDR3 loop spans 14 amino acids. Trimming removed 2 bases from V and 0 bases from J, with 5 bases in between. Germline V lookup: CDR1 WSHSY, CDR2 SAAADI. This sequence was found in a male donor with ankylosing spondylitis or in good health (not recorded which). The chain recombines TRBV10-2 with TRBJ2-4; unclear D gene. The sample comprised blood, either unsorted or a sorted T cell fraction (not recorded which). As DNA, the CDR3 is TGCGCCAGCAGTGAGCCGGGAGCCAAAAACATTCAGTACTTC. This codes for CASSEPGAKNIQYF.